Each of the 10 T cell receptor beta chains below was sequenced from the same sample in a study of immune cell composition in non-small cell lung cancer. TCRdb's copy holds only in-frame clones and misses some; the assay was immunoSEQ multiplex PCR. The data contain some 3,000 clones, roughly 80% of them singletons. The sequencing input was lung tumor tissue. These receptors all stem from a human donor with non-small cell lung cancer.

J is TRBJ2-7 and V is TRBV7-3, with 9 nucleotides matching TRBD1. After removal of 6 bases from V and 3 bases from J, the junction contained 6 bases not matched to a gene. The germline gives CDR1 SGHTA, CDR2 FQGTGA. This CDR3 region has 14 residues. This CDR3 is CASSLTGGLYEQYF. CDR3 nucleotides: TGTGCCAGCAGTCTCACAGGGGGCCTCTACGAGCAGTACTTC.

The J gene is TRBJ2-6, the V gene TRBV7-3; D gene uncertain. Trimming stripped 4 bases from V and 0 bases from J, with 4 bases between. CDR3 size: 14 residues. CDR1 is SGHTA and CDR2 is FQGTGA in the germline V gene. The CDR3 sequence: CASSSHSGANVLTF. The CDR3 nucleotides are TGTGCCAGCAGCTCCCACTCTGGGGCCAACGTCCTGACTTTC.

J is TRBJ1-3 and V is TRBV10-3, with 7 positions matching TRBD1. CDR3 length equals 16 residues. Germline V CDR1 and CDR2: ENHRY, SYGVKD. V trimming: 3 bases; J trimming: 2 bases; junction bases outside the gene matches: 7. The CDR3: CAISDSGQLAGNTIYF. The CDR3 bases are TGTGCCATCAGTGATTCGGGACAGTTGGCTGGAAACACCATATATTTT.

The chain links TRBV18 to TRBJ1-1; D remains ambiguous. The V gene's germline CDR1 is KGHSH and CDR2 LQKENI. V lost 1 base to trimming and J lost 3 bases, with 9 bases between them. This CDR3 comprises 14 residues. CDR3 sequence: CASSPLFAYTEAFF. The CDR3 DNA follows: TGTGCCAGCTCACCACTTTTTGCGTACACTGAAGCTTTCTTT.

This chain joins TRBV7-8 and TRBJ1-2; D unresolved. The germline V and J ends were trimmed by 5 bases and 6 bases, with 13 bases remaining between them. Germline V gene lookup returns CDR1 SGHVS and CDR2 FQNEAQ. The CDR3 length is 13 residues. For the CDR3, the DNA is TGTGCCAGCAGCCCCACATCAGGTGATGGCTACACCTTC. Its protein is CASSPTSGDGYTF.

Concerning this clone itself: The sample carries other DNA sequences with the same CDR3. The V and J genes are TRBV6-5 and TRBJ2-1, with D perhaps matching TRBD2 (5 bases). The CDR3 is 13 amino acids. Germline assignment: CDR1 MNHEY and CDR2 SVGAGI. The ends were cut back, 6 bases at V and 5 bases at J, with 11 bases in the middle. CDR3 sequence (DNA): TGTGCCAGCAGCCGAAACGGGGACAATGAGCAGTTCTTC. Translated: CASSRNGDNEQFF.

The chain recombines TRBV5-1 with TRBJ1-2; no firm D call. Germline CDR1 and CDR2: SGHRS and YFSETQ. Trimming took off 4 bases at V and 3 bases at J, with 10 bases between the two ends. CDR3 length equals 13 residues. This CDR3 reads CASSPSGDYGYTF. The CDR3 bases are TGCGCCAGCAGCCCTAGCGGGGACTATGGCTACACCTTC.

This clone was counted once. CDR3 protein: CASSSGTGYNEQFF. The CDR3 DNA reads as TGCGCCAGCAGCTCCGGGACAGGGTACAATGAGCAGTTCTTC. This sequence joins TRBV5-1 and TRBJ2-1; the match to TRBD1 covers 9 bases. The CDR3 extends over 14 amino acids. J gave up 4 bases and V 3 bases, and 2 bases lay outside the gene matches. From germline, CDR1 is SGHRS and CDR2 YFSETQ.

This chain connects TRBV7-9 to TRBJ1-3, with TRBD1 matching 9 bases. Germline V gives CDR1 SEHNR, CDR2 FQNEAQ (reference sequence). V lost 6 bases and J lost 0; bases outside the gene matches: 6. This CDR3 is built from 16 residues. CDR3 coding DNA: TGTGCCAGCAGACAGACAGGGGGGGACTCTGGAAACACCATATATTTT. This gives the protein CASRQTGGDSGNTIYF.

This clone was detected a few times. This chain joins TRBV5-7 and TRBJ1-2; the D is unclear. TRBV5-7 is assigned to the ORF class and has an uncertain function. The length of the CDR3 is 14 residues. V dropped 1 base and J dropped 2 bases, with 9 bases sitting between them. The CDR3 region has the DNA TGTGCCAGCAGCTTGTGTAGACAAAACTATGGCTACACCTTC. Its translation is CASSLCRQNYGYTF.